One and the same sample provided the 29 T cell receptor beta chains below, sequenced in a study of CD8 T cells in Susac syndrome. The RNA, 0.5 to 1 ug, was put through reverse transcription using random hexamers. One entry per CDR3 protein, called by TCRdb with MiXCR from the immunoSEQ multiplex PCR reads. Of roughly 50,000 distinct CDR3 sequences in the sample, over 85% were seen once. Sequencing was performed on CD8+ T cells from PBMCs. These receptors came from a human donor in good health.

The V and J genes are TRBV7-8 and TRBJ2-1; D is perhaps TRBD1 (7 bases). Germline CDR1 SGHVS, CDR2 FQNEAQ. V dropped 5 bases and J dropped 2 bases, with 10 bases sitting between them. CDR3 size: 14 residues. The chain's CDR3 is CASSPGGPYNEQFF. CDR3 DNA sequence: TGTGCCAGCAGCCCAGGGGGGCCCTACAATGAGCAGTTCTTC. The full variable domain, completed using reference TRBV7-8 and TRBJ2-1, is GAGVSQSPRYKVAKRGQDVALRCDPISGHVSLFWYQQALGQGPEFLTYFQNEAQLDKSGLPSDRFFAERPEGSVSTLKIQRTQQEDSAVYLCASSPGGPYNEQFFGPGTRLTVL.

The chain links TRBV5-4 to TRBJ2-2; 16 bases agree with TRBD2. Trimming cost V 2 bases and J 3 bases; bases outside gene matches: 7. The CDR3 runs to 19 residues. Germline CDR1 SGHNT, CDR2 YYREEE (reference sequence). The chain's CDR3 is CASSFRGLAGGPHTGELFF. The CDR3 bases are TGTGCCAGCAGCTTCCGGGGACTAGCGGGAGGGCCCCACACCGGGGAGCTGTTTTTT.

This CDR3 reads CSVPQGVGGTEAFF. The CDR3 region has the DNA TGCAGCGTTCCTCAGGGGGTGGGTGGGACTGAAGCTTTCTTT. This chain uses TRBV29-1 with TRBJ1-1; TRBD1 agrees at 7 bases. Germline CDR1 SQVTM, CDR2 ANQGSEA. The CDR3 extends over 14 amino acids. The V gene end was trimmed by 5 bases and the J gene end by 5 bases; junction bases not matched to a gene: 11. Using reference TRBV29-1 and TRBJ1-1 for the parts outside the CDR3, the full variable domain is SAVISQKPSRDICQRGTSLTIQCQVDSQVTMMFWYRQQPGQSLTLIATANQGSEATYESGFVIDKFPISRPNLTFSTLTVSNMSPEDSSIYLCSVPQGVGGTEAFFGQGTRLTVV.

The chain couples TRBV28 to TRBJ1-4; TRBD1 matches at 7 bases. Looked up from germline, CDR1 is MDHEN and CDR2 is SYDVKM. The CDR3 runs to 17 residues. The V segment lost 5 bases and the J segment 0 bases; nucleotides outside the gene matches: 9. In DNA, the CDR3 is TGTGCCAGCAGTAGCAGTGCGACAGGGACAACTAATGAAAAACTGTTTTTT. Translating gives CASSSSATGTTNEKLFF.

The chain recombines TRBV6-1 with TRBJ2-1; D is perhaps TRBD2 (5 bases). Trimming removed 0 bases at V and 5 bases at J, with 11 bases between. The germline CDR1 and CDR2 sequences are MNHNS and SASEGT. The CDR3 runs 15 residues. The CDR3 here is CASSEAPGLNNEQFF. The CDR3 DNA reads as TGTGCCAGCAGTGAAGCTCCGGGGTTGAACAATGAGCAGTTCTTC.

The chain joins TRBV6-1 to TRBJ1-5, with D unresolved. The V and J ends lost 0 bases and 5 bases respectively, with 2 bases between them. Germline V lookup: CDR1 MNHNS, CDR2 SASEGT. This CDR3 contains 12 residues. CDR3 nucleotide sequence: TGTGCCAGCAGTGAAGCAGATCAGCCCCAGCATTTT. Amino acids: CASSEADQPQHF.

The chain recombines TRBV29-1 with TRBJ2-1; 8 nucleotides match TRBD1. Germline V CDR1 and CDR2: SQVTM, ANQGSEA. The junction had 6 bases not matched to a gene; V was cut back by 7 bases and J by 7 bases. The CDR3 runs to 12 residues. Written as DNA, the CDR3 is TGCAGCGCGGACAGGGATGGGAATGAGCAGTTCTTC. As protein: CSADRDGNEQFF.

V and J are TRBV24-1 and TRBJ2-1; TRBD2 agrees at 7 bases. Germline V lookup: CDR1 KGHDR, CDR2 SFDVKD. Trimming removed 1 base from V and 9 bases from J; junction bases left unmatched: 14. The CDR3 spans 17 residues. For the CDR3, the DNA is TGTGCCACCAGTGATTTTGGGGTGAACGGACTAGTACGTGAGCAGTTCTTC. Encoded protein: CATSDFGVNGLVREQFF.

The V and J genes are TRBV27 and TRBJ1-5; TRBD1 matches 10 bases. The germline V gene has CDR1 MNHEY and CDR2 SMNVEV (reference sequence). The J segment lost 5 bases and the V segment lost 4 bases, leaving 5 bases of the junction unmatched. The CDR3 is made up of 15 amino acids. The CDR3 DNA reads as TGTGCCAGCAGTTCTCTGGACAGGGGGGATCAGCCCCAGCATTTT. It specifies CASSSLDRGDQPQHF.

This rearrangement joins TRBV6-5 to TRBJ2-3; D is possibly TRBD1 (5 bases). The V end lost 6 bases, the J end lost 1 base, and 11 bases lay between the germline ends. CDR3 length: 14 residues. The germline V gene has CDR1 MNHEY and CDR2 SVGAGI. The CDR3 DNA reads as TGTGCCAGCAGGCAGGGTGCCGGCACAGATACGCAGTATTTT. Protein sequence: CASRQGAGTDTQYF.

The V call is TRBV5-6, the J call TRBJ2-1; the D gene is possibly TRBD1 (6 bases). Trimming stripped 2 bases from V and 7 bases from J, with 13 bases between. The CDR3 runs to 14 residues. In germline, CDR1 is SGHDT, CDR2 YYEEEE. The CDR3 sequence: CASSFTSQGNEQFF. The DNA of the CDR3 is TGTGCCAGCAGCTTTACGTCGCAGGGGAATGAGCAGTTCTTC.

The chain carries TRBV7-6 and TRBJ2-5; 13 bases match TRBD2. The CDR3 runs 15 residues. V lost 4 bases and J lost 7; bases outside the gene matches: 6. Germline V gene data show CDR1 as SGHVS and CDR2 as FNYEAQ. CDR3 protein: CASSSPGTSGTTQYF. The CDR3 nucleotides read TGTGCCAGCAGCTCCCCCGGGACTAGCGGGACGACCCAGTACTTC.

V gene TRBV20-1 combines with J gene TRBJ1-2; D is unresolved. This CDR3 is 12 amino acids long. Germline values: CDR1 DFQATT, CDR2 SNEGSKA (reference sequence). The V gene lost 4 bases and the J gene lost 6 bases, with 12 bases spanning the gap. CDR3 nucleotides: TGCAGTGCTAACGGCAGTGAGGATGGCTACACCTTC. Protein: CSANGSEDGYTF.

This sequence joins TRBV7-9 and TRBJ1-1; tentatively, D is TRBD1 (5 bases). The CDR3 is 11 amino acids. The V and J ends lost 1 base and 11 bases respectively, with 8 bases between them. Germline V gene sequence: CDR1 SEHNR, CDR2 FQNEAQ (reference sequence). CDR3 nucleotides: TGTGCCAGCAGCTTAGGGGGGACGGCTTTCTTT. Protein: CASSLGGTAFF.

The chain joins TRBV29-1 to TRBJ2-1; 7 bases fit TRBD2. Germline V lookup: CDR1 SQVTM, CDR2 ANQGSEA. V shed 4 bases, J shed 3 bases, and the junction held 6 bases outside the gene matches. CDR3 size: 14 residues. The CDR3 DNA follows: TGCAGCGTTGGGCTAGCGGAAAACTACAATGAGCAGTTCTTC. Protein: CSVGLAENYNEQFF.

In this sample, this clonotype turned up once. CDR3 amino acids: CASSLSMRRDTQYF. CDR3 nucleotides: TGTGCCAGCAGTTTATCGATGCGACGAGATACGCAGTATTTT. The genes are TRBV28 and TRBJ2-3; D is unclear. V lost 1 base to trimming and J lost 5 bases, with 10 bases between them. The CDR3 runs 14 residues. The germline V gene encodes CDR1 MDHEN and CDR2 SYDVKM.

This chain connects TRBV6-5 to TRBJ2-3; TRBD2 might be the D (5 bases). V was shortened by 2 bases and J by 2 bases, with 23 bases between the two germline ends. The CDR3 is 19 amino acids. The germline CDR1 and CDR2 sequences are MNHEY and SVGAGI. The DNA for the CDR3 is TGTGCCAGCAGTTACCCTTCTAGCAGACCCATTTTTATCACAGATACGCAGTATTTT. This encodes CASSYPSSRPIFITDTQYF.

This sequence joins TRBV15 and TRBJ1-2, with TRBD1 matching 7 bases. This CDR3 spans 14 amino acids. V lost 6 bases, J lost 8 bases, and 12 bases stayed unmatched. Germline V gene sequence: CDR1 LNHNV, CDR2 YYDKDF (reference sequence). The CDR3 spells CATRKTGKVEGYTF. CDR3 coding DNA: TGTGCCACCAGAAAGACAGGGAAAGTTGAAGGCTACACCTTC.

This rearrangement joins TRBV29-1 to TRBJ1-3; D may be TRBD1 (5 bases). The CDR3 sequence is 14 residues long. The germline CDR1 and CDR2 sequences are SQVTM and ANQGSEA. With 4 bases removed from V and 6 bases from J, the gap between germline ends came to 16 bases. The CDR3, as DNA: TGCAGCGTTGTACTGGTAGGGACTGAAAACACCATATATTTT. This sequence encodes CSVVLVGTENTIYF.

J is TRBJ2-5 and V is TRBV28; D remains unclear. The V gene lost 3 bases and the J gene lost 5 bases, with 10 bases spanning the gap. Germline V gives CDR1 MDHEN, CDR2 SYDVKM. The CDR3 contains 13 residues. The CDR3 loop reads CASSLRTGETQYF. As DNA, the CDR3 is TGTGCCAGCAGTTTGCGGACCGGGGAGACCCAGTACTTC.

This clonotype was found a few times. The chain carries TRBV28 and TRBJ2-7; 9 nucleotides match TRBD1. Trimming at V came to 3 bases and at J to 6 bases, leaving 9 bases not matched to a gene. This CDR3 comprises 15 residues. Germline loops: CDR1 MDHEN, CDR2 SYDVKM. The CDR3 here is CASSFVGTGSVEQYF. CDR3 DNA sequence: TGTGCCAGCAGTTTTGTTGGGACAGGGAGCGTCGAGCAGTACTTC.

This sequence joins TRBV2 and TRBJ2-7; D call uncertain. V shed 3 bases and J shed 3 bases, with 3 bases lying between them. Germline V lookup: CDR1 SNHLY, CDR2 FYNNEI. The CDR3 totals 11 residues. The CDR3 sequence is CASSDFYEQYF. The CDR3 region has the DNA TGTGCCAGCAGTGATTTCTACGAGCAGTACTTC.

The rearrangement joins TRBV20-1 to TRBJ2-1, with 14 bases lining up with TRBD2. Trimming removed 4 bases from V and 8 bases from J; junction bases left unmatched: 7. This CDR3 contains 15 residues. Germline V gene lookup returns CDR1 DFQATT and CDR2 SNEGSKA (reference sequence). The chain's CDR3 is CSATGTSGRGYEQFF. The CDR3 bases are TGCAGTGCTACCGGGACTAGCGGGAGAGGGTATGAGCAGTTCTTC.

The chain is built from TRBV7-2 and TRBJ2-7; 10 bases are shared with TRBD2. The CDR3 runs 13 residues. V was clipped by 8 bases and J by 4 bases; unmatched bases: 5. Germline CDR1 reads SGHTA; CDR2 reads FQGNSA. In nucleotides, the CDR3 is TGTGCCAGCCGGCTAGCGGGAGATTACGAGCAGTACTTC. Its translation is CASRLAGDYEQYF.

The chain joins TRBV19 to TRBJ1-1, with D uncertain. The CDR3 has 13 residues. V was clipped by 6 bases and J by 1 base, with 9 bases between them. Germline V CDR1 and CDR2: LNHDA, SQIVND (reference sequence). CDR3 loop: CASSRTENTEAFF. DNA for the CDR3: TGTGCCAGTAGCAGGACGGAGAACACTGAAGCTTTCTTT.

This clonotype appeared a single time. The genes are TRBV30 and TRBJ2-7, with D perhaps TRBD2 (6 bases). The CDR3 has 13 residues. Germline lookup yields CDR1 GTSNPN and CDR2 SVGIG (reference sequence). Trimming pared 5 bases from V and 2 bases from J, leaving 13 bases between. CDR3 residues: CAWVFSGAYEQYF. For the CDR3, the DNA is TGTGCCTGGGTCTTTAGCGGAGCCTACGAGCAGTACTTC.

The V gene is TRBV5-6, the J gene TRBJ2-7; the match to TRBD1 covers 7 bases. Germline V gene lookup returns CDR1 SGHDT and CDR2 YYEEEE. Trimming took 3 bases from V and 4 from J; bases not matched to a gene: 7. There are 14 residues in the CDR3. The CDR3 DNA follows: TGTGCCAGCAGCTCAACCGGGACAGTATACGAGCAGTACTTC. This sequence encodes CASSSTGTVYEQYF.

The rearrangement links TRBV5-1 to TRBJ2-7; 11 bases line up with TRBD2. The CDR3 totals 15 residues. Germline-derived CDR1 and CDR2 are SGHRS and YFSETQ. The junction had 5 bases not matched to a gene; V was cut back by 4 bases and J by 2 bases. For the CDR3, the DNA is TGCGCCAGCAGCCCCTTAGCGGGAGGGACCTACGAGCAGTACTTC. The encoded protein is CASSPLAGGTYEQYF.

This chain connects TRBV28 to TRBJ2-2; D call uncertain. This CDR3 is built from 14 residues. Germline assignment: CDR1 MDHEN and CDR2 SYDVKM. Trimming took off 2 bases at V and 3 bases at J, with 7 bases between the two ends. As DNA, the CDR3 is TGTGCCAGCAGTTTACCCCGGGACACCGGGGAGCTGTTTTTT. Its protein is CASSLPRDTGELFF.